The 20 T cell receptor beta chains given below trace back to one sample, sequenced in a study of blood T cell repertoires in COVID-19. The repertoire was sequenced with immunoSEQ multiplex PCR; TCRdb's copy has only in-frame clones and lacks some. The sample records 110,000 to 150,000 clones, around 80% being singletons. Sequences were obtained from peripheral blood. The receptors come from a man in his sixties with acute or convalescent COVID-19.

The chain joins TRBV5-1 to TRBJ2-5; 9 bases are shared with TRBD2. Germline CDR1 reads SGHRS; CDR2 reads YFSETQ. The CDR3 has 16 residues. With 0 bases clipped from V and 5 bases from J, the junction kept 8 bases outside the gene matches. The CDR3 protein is CASSLAHSGRGETQYF. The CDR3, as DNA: TGCGCCAGCAGCTTGGCCCATAGCGGGAGAGGGGAGACCCAGTACTTC.

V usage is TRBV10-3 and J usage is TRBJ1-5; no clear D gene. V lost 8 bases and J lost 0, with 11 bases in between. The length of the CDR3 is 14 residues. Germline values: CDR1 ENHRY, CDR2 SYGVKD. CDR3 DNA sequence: TGTGCCATCGGGAGGACCGATAGCAATCAGCCCCAGCATTTT. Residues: CAIGRTDSNQPQHF.

CDR3 residues: CASSPVPAGSSYNEQFF. The CDR3 DNA reads TGTGCCAGCTCACCTGTTCCAGCGGGCAGCTCCTACAATGAGCAGTTCTTC. The chain joins TRBV18 to TRBJ2-1; a possible D gene is TRBD2 (6 bases). Looked up from germline, CDR1 is KGHSH and CDR2 is LQKENI. The germline V and J ends were trimmed by 3 bases and 0 bases, with 15 bases remaining between them. This CDR3 spans 17 amino acids. Variable domain in full (rest from reference TRBV18 and TRBJ2-1): NAGVMQNPRHLVRRRGQEARLRCSPMKGHSHVYWYRQLPEEGLKFMVYLQKENIIDESGMPKERFSAEFPKEGPSILRIQQVVRGDSAAYFCASSPVPAGSSYNEQFFGPGTRLTVL.

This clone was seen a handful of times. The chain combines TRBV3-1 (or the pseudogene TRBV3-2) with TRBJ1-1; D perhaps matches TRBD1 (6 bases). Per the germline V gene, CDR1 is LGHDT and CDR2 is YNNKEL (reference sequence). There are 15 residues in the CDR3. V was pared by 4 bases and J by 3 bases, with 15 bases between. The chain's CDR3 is CASSPYRAGDTEAFF. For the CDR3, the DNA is TGTGCCAGCAGCCCGTACAGGGCAGGCGACACTGAAGCTTTCTTT.

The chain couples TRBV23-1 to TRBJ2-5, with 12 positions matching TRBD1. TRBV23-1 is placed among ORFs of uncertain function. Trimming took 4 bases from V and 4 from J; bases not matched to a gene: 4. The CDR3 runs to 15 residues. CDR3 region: CASSPGQGARETQYF. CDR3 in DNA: TGCGCCAGCAGTCCGGGACAGGGGGCCCGAGAGACCCAGTACTTC.

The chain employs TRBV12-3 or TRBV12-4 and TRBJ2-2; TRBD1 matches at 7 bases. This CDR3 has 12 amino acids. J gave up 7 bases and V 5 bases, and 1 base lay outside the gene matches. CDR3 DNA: TGTGCCAGCAGTGGACAGGTCGGGGAGCTGTTTTTT. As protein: CASSGQVGELFF.

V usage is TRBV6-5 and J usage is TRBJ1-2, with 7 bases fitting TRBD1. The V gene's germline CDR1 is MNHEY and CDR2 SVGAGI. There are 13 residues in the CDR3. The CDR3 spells CAAVKDRDEVYTF. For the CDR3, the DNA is TGTGCAGCAGTGAAAGACAGGGATGAGGTCTACACCTTC.

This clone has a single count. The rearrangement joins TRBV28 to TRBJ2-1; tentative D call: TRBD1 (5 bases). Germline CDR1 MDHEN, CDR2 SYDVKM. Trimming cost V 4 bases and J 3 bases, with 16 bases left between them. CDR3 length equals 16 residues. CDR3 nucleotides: TGTGCCAGCAGTTCCCAGGGCCCCTCGGTCTACAATGAGCAGTTCTTC. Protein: CASSSQGPSVYNEQFF.

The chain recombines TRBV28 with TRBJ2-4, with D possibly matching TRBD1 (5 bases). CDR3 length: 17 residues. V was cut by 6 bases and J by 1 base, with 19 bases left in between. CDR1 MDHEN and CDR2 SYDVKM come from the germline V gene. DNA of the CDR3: TGTGCCAGCAGCTCGGCTTTCAGGGCTGGGGCCAAAAACATTCAGTACTTC. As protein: CASSSAFRAGAKNIQYF.

DNA for the CDR3: TGTGCCAGCAGCTTGGACTGGTTCACAGATACGCAGTATTTT. It encodes CASSLDWFTDTQYF. The chain is built from TRBV7-8 and TRBJ2-3, with a tentative D call TRBD2 (5 bases). The V end was cut by 3 bases, the J end by 2 bases, with 9 bases between. CDR1 is SGHVS and CDR2 is FQNEAQ in the germline V gene. The CDR3 sequence is 14 residues long.

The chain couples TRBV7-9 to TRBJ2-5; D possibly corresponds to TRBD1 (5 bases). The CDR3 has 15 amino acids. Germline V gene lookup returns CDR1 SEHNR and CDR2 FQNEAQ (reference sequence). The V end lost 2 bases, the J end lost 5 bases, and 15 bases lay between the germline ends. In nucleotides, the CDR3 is TGTGCCAGCAGCTTATCGAGCCAGGGTGGGGAGACCCAGTACTTC. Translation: CASSLSSQGGETQYF. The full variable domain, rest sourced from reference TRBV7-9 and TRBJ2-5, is DTGVSQNPRHKITKRGQNVTFRCDPISEHNRLYWYRQTLGQGPEFLTYFQNEAQLEKSRLLSDRFSAERPKGSFSTLEIQRTEQGDSAMYLCASSLSSQGGETQYFGPGTRLLVL.

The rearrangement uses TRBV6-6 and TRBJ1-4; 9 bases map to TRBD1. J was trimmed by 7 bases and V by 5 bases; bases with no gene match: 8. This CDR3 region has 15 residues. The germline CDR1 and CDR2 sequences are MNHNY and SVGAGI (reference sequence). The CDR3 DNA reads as TGTGCCAGCAGTCCCGGGACAGGGTTCGCTGAAAAACTGTTTTTT. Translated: CASSPGTGFAEKLFF.

The CDR3 is CASSSSSQGFNYGYTF. CDR3 DNA sequence: TGCGCCAGCAGCTCCTCCTCCCAGGGATTTAACTATGGCTACACCTTC. The chain couples TRBV5-1 to TRBJ1-2, with D tentatively TRBD1 (5 bases). The germline V and J ends were trimmed by 3 bases and 1 base, with 16 bases remaining between them. Germline values: CDR1 SGHRS, CDR2 YFSETQ. This CDR3 has 16 residues.

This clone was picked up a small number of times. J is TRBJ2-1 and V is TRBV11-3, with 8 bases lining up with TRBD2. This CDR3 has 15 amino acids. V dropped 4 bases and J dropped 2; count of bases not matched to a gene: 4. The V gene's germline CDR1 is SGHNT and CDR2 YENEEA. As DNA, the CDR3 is TGTGCCAGCAGCTCCGATAGCGGGACCTACAATGAGCAGTTCTTC. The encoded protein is CASSSDSGTYNEQFF.

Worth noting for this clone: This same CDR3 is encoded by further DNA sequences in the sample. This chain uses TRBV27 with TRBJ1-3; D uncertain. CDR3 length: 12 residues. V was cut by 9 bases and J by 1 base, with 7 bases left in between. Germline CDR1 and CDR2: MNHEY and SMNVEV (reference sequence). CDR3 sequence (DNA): TGTGCCAGTATCTCTTCTGGAAACACCATATATTTT. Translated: CASISSGNTIYF.

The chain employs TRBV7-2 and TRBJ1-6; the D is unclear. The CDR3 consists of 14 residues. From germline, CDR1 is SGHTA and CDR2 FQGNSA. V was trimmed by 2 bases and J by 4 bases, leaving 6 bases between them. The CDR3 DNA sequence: TGTGCCAGCAGCTTATCGGGATATAATTCACCCCTCCACTTT. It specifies CASSLSGYNSPLHF.

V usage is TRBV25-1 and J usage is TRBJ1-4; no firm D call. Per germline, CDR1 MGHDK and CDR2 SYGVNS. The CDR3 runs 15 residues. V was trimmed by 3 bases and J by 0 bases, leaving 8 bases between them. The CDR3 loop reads CASSDVGATNEKLFF. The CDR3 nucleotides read TGTGCCAGCAGTGATGTGGGAGCAACTAATGAAAAACTGTTTTTT.

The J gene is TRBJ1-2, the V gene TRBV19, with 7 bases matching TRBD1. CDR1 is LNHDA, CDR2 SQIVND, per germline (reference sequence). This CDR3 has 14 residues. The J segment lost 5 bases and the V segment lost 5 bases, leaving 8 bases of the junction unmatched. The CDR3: CASSPGGQNYGYTF. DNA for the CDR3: TGTGCCAGTAGTCCCGGGGGACAGAATTATGGCTACACCTTC.

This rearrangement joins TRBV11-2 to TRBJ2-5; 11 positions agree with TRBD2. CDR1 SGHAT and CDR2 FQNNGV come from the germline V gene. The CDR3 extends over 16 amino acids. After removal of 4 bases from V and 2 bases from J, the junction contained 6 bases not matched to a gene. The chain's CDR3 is CASSSGLAGIQETQYF. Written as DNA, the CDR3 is TGTGCCAGCAGCTCCGGACTAGCGGGTATTCAAGAGACCCAGTACTTC.

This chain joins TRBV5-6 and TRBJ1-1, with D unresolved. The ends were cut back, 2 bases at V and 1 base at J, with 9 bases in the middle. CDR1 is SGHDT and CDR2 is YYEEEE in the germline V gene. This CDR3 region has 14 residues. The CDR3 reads CASSFAGSNTEAFF. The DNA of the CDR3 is TGTGCCAGCAGCTTCGCGGGGTCGAACACTGAAGCTTTCTTT.